This passage covers 30 T cell receptor beta chains from one sample sequenced in a study of identical twins. TCRdb analysed the 5' RACE reads with MiXCR anew, one entry per CDR3 protein. The table shows 1.5 million to 2 million distinct CDR3 sequences, with about 32% occurring only once. The source material was cord blood. The receptors come from a newborn girl in good health.

This clonotype was found many times. The chain joins TRBV29-1 to TRBJ1-2, with no clear D. The V gene's germline CDR1 is SQVTM and CDR2 ANQGSEA. The CDR3 is made up of 13 amino acids. Trimming removed 6 bases at V and 4 bases at J, with 15 bases between. The CDR3 spells CSVTSGFSYGYTF. Written as DNA, the CDR3 is TGCAGCGTCACCTCCGGGTTCTCCTATGGCTACACCTTC.

The DNA for the CDR3 is TGCGCCAGCAGCCAAGTTTTATGGGAGACCCAGTACTTC. As protein: CASSQVLWETQYF. The rearrangement uses TRBV4-1 and TRBJ2-5; D call uncertain. The V end lost 1 base, the J end lost 5 bases, and 8 bases lay between the germline ends. The CDR3 is 13 amino acids. CDR1 is MGHRA, CDR2 YSYEKL, per germline.

The chain recombines TRBV6-1 with TRBJ1-4; no clear D. CDR1 is MNHNS, CDR2 SASEGT, per germline. Deletions cut 4 bases from V and 8 bases from J, with 11 bases between. CDR3 size: 13 residues. The CDR3 coding sequence is TGTGCCAGCAGTGTGGATTGGGGAGAAAAACTGTTTTTT. Residues: CASSVDWGEKLFF.

As DNA, the CDR3 is TGTGCCAGCAGCCCTAAACATCGTAGGGAGACCCAGTACTTC. Amino acids: CASSPKHRRETQYF. This chain uses TRBV7-6 with TRBJ2-5; D gene ambiguous. CDR3 length equals 14 residues. Germline V lookup: CDR1 SGHVS, CDR2 FNYEAQ. Trimming removed 5 bases from V and 5 bases from J, with 15 bases in between.

V and J are TRBV20-1 and TRBJ1-2; D remains unclear. Germline CDR1 and CDR2: DFQATT and SNEGSKA (reference sequence). The CDR3 contains 13 residues. V lost 1 base to trimming and J lost 3 bases, with 9 bases between them. CDR3 in DNA: TGCAGTGCTAGAGCGGCAGGTGACTATGGCTACACCTTC. As protein: CSARAAGDYGYTF.

This clonotype turned up a few times. The rearrangement links TRBV20-1 to TRBJ2-7, with 13 bases lining up with TRBD2. V shed 5 bases, J shed 2 bases, and the junction held 3 bases outside the gene matches. Germline V gives CDR1 DFQATT, CDR2 SNEGSKA (reference sequence). This CDR3 has 14 residues. The CDR3 nucleotides are TGCAGTGCTGGGGGACTAGCGGGGCCCTACGAGCAGTACTTC. Translating gives CSAGGLAGPYEQYF.

This chain links TRBV5-1 with TRBJ2-1, with D unresolved. This CDR3 spans 15 amino acids. Germline CDR1 is SGHRS and CDR2 is YFSETQ. V was pared by 2 bases and J by 3 bases, with 12 bases between. This CDR3 reads CASSFGAHVYNEQFF. The DNA for the CDR3 is TGCGCCAGCAGCTTTGGCGCTCATGTCTACAATGAGCAGTTCTTC.

This chain links TRBV6-5 with TRBJ2-7, with D tentatively TRBD1 (6 bases). The CDR3 is 14 residues long. Germline values: CDR1 MNHEY, CDR2 SVGAGI. Trimming pared 4 bases from V and 1 base from J, leaving 11 bases between. The CDR3, as DNA: TGTGCCAGCAGTTGGACGAGGGGGTCCTACGAGCAGTACTTC. Amino acid sequence: CASSWTRGSYEQYF.

This clonotype was detected only a few times. V gene TRBV27 combines with J gene TRBJ2-7; 12 positions match TRBD2. The CDR3 has 17 amino acids. Germline-derived CDR1 and CDR2 are MNHEY and SMNVEV (reference sequence). The V and J ends lost 4 bases and 5 bases, in that order; junction bases with no gene match: 12. The CDR3 here is CASSSISASGRGHEQYF. CDR3 sequence (DNA): TGTGCCAGCAGTTCCATCTCGGCTAGCGGGAGGGGGCACGAGCAGTACTTC.

At least ten counts were recorded for this clonotype. This chain uses TRBV4-1 with TRBJ1-2; D is uncertain. The CDR3 length is 13 residues. Trimming cost V 1 base and J 1 base, with 4 bases left between them. CDR1 and CDR2 from the germline V gene are MGHRA and YSYEKL. The CDR3 here is CASSQANNYGYTF. The CDR3 nucleotides read TGCGCCAGCAGCCAAGCAAATAACTATGGCTACACCTTC.

This clonotype was picked up a small number of times. The rearrangement joins TRBV28 to TRBJ1-4, with 9 positions matching TRBD1. Germline loops: CDR1 MDHEN, CDR2 SYDVKM. V shed 6 bases and J 2 bases; nucleotides not matched to a gene: 10. The CDR3 covers 17 residues. The CDR3 sequence: CASRPGTGNPTNEKLFF. The CDR3, as DNA: TGTGCCAGCAGACCCGGGACAGGGAACCCCACTAATGAAAAACTGTTTTTT.

The chain recombines TRBV5-8 with TRBJ1-2; D remains unclear. Germline assignment: CDR1 SGHTS and CDR2 YDEGEE. V was cut by 4 bases and J by 6 bases, with 13 bases left in between. The CDR3 is made up of 13 amino acids. The CDR3, as DNA: TGTGCCAGCAGCCTAGGACCACTTAATGGCTACACCTTC. This sequence encodes CASSLGPLNGYTF.

Only a few counts were recorded for this clonotype. This chain links TRBV7-4 with TRBJ2-4; TRBD1 matches 9 bases. The closer fit of TRBJ2-7 to the DNA end suggests the J call may be wrong. This CDR3 has 17 residues. Germline V lookup: CDR1 SGHVT, CDR2 SQSDAQ. The chain's CDR3 is CASSPSLPGQGFYEQYF. In nucleotides, the CDR3 is TGTGCCAGCAGCCCCAGCCTCCCGGGACAGGGATTTTACGAGCAGTACTTC.

This clonotype showed up many times. For the CDR3, the DNA is TGTGCCAGCAGCATTACGGGGGCCAACGTCCTGACTTTC. It encodes CASSITGANVLTF. The rearrangement joins TRBV4-2 to TRBJ2-6; D not certain. V lost 5 bases, J lost 4 bases, and 6 bases lay in between. The CDR3 runs 13 residues. Germline V gene data show CDR1 as LGHNA and CDR2 as YNFKEQ.

In its sample, this clonotype was seen many times. The chain carries TRBV5-1 and TRBJ1-2; a weak D match, TRBD1 (5 bases). This CDR3 has 17 amino acids. Germline CDR1 reads SGHRS; CDR2 reads YFSETQ. With 4 bases removed from V and 2 bases from J, the gap between germline ends came to 21 bases. CDR3 nucleotide sequence: TGCGCCAGCAGCCCGTTTTGGACACGCAGCTTGAACTATGGCTACACCTTC. It is translated as CASSPFWTRSLNYGYTF. Full variable domain (rest looked up from reference TRBV5-1 and TRBJ1-2): KAGVTQTPRYLIKTRGQQVTLSCSPISGHRSVSWYQQTPGQGLQFLFEYFSETQRNKGNFPGRFSGRQFSNSRSEMNVSTLELGDSALYLCASSPFWTRSLNYGYTFGSGTRLTVV.

The rearrangement links TRBV20-1 to TRBJ2-5, with 8 bases matching TRBD1. The DNA end is more similar to TRBJ2-7, so the J call may be wrong. Germline V gives CDR1 DFQATT, CDR2 SNEGSKA (reference sequence). The CDR3 is made up of 12 amino acids. CDR3 nucleotides: TGCAGTGCTAGTGGACAGGGAATCGAGCAGTACTTC. Protein: CSASGQGIEQYF.

This clonotype showed up just a few times. V and J are TRBV7-2 and TRBJ1-1, with no clear D. The CDR3 runs 16 residues. V dropped 0 bases and J dropped 7 bases, with 18 bases sitting between them. CDR1 is SGHTA, CDR2 FQGNSA, per germline. CDR3 coding DNA: TGTGCCAGCAGCTTAGCGCTTGTCGGACCTCAGAATGAAGCTTTCTTT. Its translation is CASSLALVGPQNEAFF. The full variable domain, rest sourced from reference TRBV7-2 and TRBJ1-1, is GAGVSQSPSNKVTEKGKDVELRCDPISGHTALYWYRQSLGQGLEFLIYFQGNSAPDKSGLPSDRFSAERTGGSVSTLTIQRTQQEDSAVYLCASSLALVGPQNEAFFGQGTRLTVV.

Regarding this clonotype: It may be a read error: a sequence one base away is much more abundant. This chain connects TRBV12-3 or TRBV12-4 to TRBJ2-4, with 10 positions matching TRBD1. CDR3 size: 14 residues. The CDR3 nucleotides are TGTGCCAGCAGTCGCTCGGGACAGGGGTACATTCGGTACTTC. Translating it yields CASSRSGQGYIRYF.

Concerning this clonotype: This clone may be a read error of a much larger clone one base away. The chain employs TRBV20-1 and TRBJ2-1; 7 positions match TRBD1. CDR1 and CDR2 (germline): DFQATT, SNEGSKA (reference sequence). Trimming at V came to 0 bases and at J to 6 bases, leaving 2 bases not matched to a gene. This CDR3 has 13 residues. As DNA, the CDR3 is TGCAGTGCTAGAGATGGGACAGTCAATGAGCAGTTCTTC. Amino acid sequence: CSARDGTVNEQFF.

This clonotype has more than one count but fewer than ten. The V gene is TRBV12-3 or TRBV12-4, the J gene TRBJ2-3; TRBD2 is a possible D gene (5 bases). This CDR3 is 14 amino acids long. Trimming shortened V by 6 bases and J by 4 bases, and 14 bases separated the two germline ends. DNA of the CDR3: TGTGCCAGCAGGGCACTAGGCCGGGCAGATACGCAGTATTTT. Protein: CASRALGRADTQYF.

This clonotype was seen more than once but under ten times. The CDR3: CASSRTSGRVGDEQYF. The CDR3 DNA is TGCGCCAGCAGCCGGACTAGCGGGAGGGTAGGTGATGAGCAGTACTTC. The gene calls are TRBV5-1 and TRBJ2-7; TRBD2 matches 15 bases. The germline V gene has CDR1 SGHRS and CDR2 YFSETQ. Losses at the gene ends were 4 bases for V and 7 bases for J; bases not matched to a gene: 9. The CDR3 spans 16 residues.

Details on this clonotype: Given a much more abundant clone one base away, this may be a read error. Here the CDR3 reads CSVETPSDSNGYTF. CDR3 nucleotide sequence: TGCAGCGTTGAGACCCCTAGTGACAGTAACGGCTACACCTTC. The genes are TRBV29-1 and TRBJ1-2, with D possibly TRBD1 on 5 matching bases. V dropped 3 bases and J dropped 8 bases, with 19 bases sitting between them. Germline values: CDR1 SQVTM, CDR2 ANQGSEA. The CDR3 covers 14 residues.

The V gene is TRBV7-2, the J gene TRBJ2-3; D not resolved. The germline gives CDR1 SGHTA, CDR2 FQGNSA. The CDR3 loop spans 16 amino acids. V was clipped by 0 bases and J by 2 bases, with 12 bases between them. DNA for the CDR3: TGTGCCAGCAGCTTAGCTTACTCAGGATACACAGATACGCAGTATTTT. Protein: CASSLAYSGYTDTQYF. Based on the CDR3 plus reference TRBV7-2 and TRBJ2-3, the full variable domain is GAGVSQSPSNKVTEKGKDVELRCDPISGHTALYWYRQSLGQGLEFLIYFQGNSAPDKSGLPSDRFSAERTGGSVSTLTIQRTQQEDSAVYLCASSLAYSGYTDTQYFGPGTRLTVL.

The genes are TRBV20-1 and TRBJ2-2, with D unresolved. CDR1 DFQATT and CDR2 SNEGSKA come from the germline V gene (reference sequence). The V gene lost 0 bases and the J gene lost 5 bases, with 10 bases spanning the gap. This CDR3 region has 14 residues. Written as DNA, the CDR3 is TGCAGTGCTAGAGATGGCCGTAAAACCGGGGAGCTGTTTTTT. As protein: CSARDGRKTGELFF.

Comments on this clonotype: Its ends do not fully match the called genes, so a read error is possible. V and J are TRBV10-3 and TRBJ2-7, with D possibly being TRBD1 or TRBD2 (5 bases each). The CDR3 is 17 amino acids. The germline CDR1 and CDR2 sequences are ENHRY and SYGVKD. CDR3 coding DNA: TGTGCCGTCAGTGGTGGCGGTTTTGGGGGATTCTCCTACGAGCAGTACTTC. Translated: CAVSGGGFGGFSYEQYF.

This clonotype was seen more than once but under ten times. The V call is TRBV7-8, the J call TRBJ2-4; 7 bases map to TRBD2. The CDR3 is made up of 17 amino acids. J lost 0 bases, V lost 3 bases, and 8 bases had no gene match. Germline V gene sequence: CDR1 SGHVS, CDR2 FQNEAQ. The DNA of the CDR3 is TGTGCCAGCAGCTTTGCTAGCGGAGTACTAGCCAAAAACATTCAGTACTTC. Translation gives CASSFASGVLAKNIQYF.

A few counts support this clonotype. The gene calls are TRBV28 and TRBJ1-1; TRBD1 matches at 9 bases. The CDR3 extends over 23 amino acids. Germline values: CDR1 MDHEN, CDR2 SYDVKM. V shed 6 bases and J 0 bases; nucleotides not matched to a gene: 29. CDR3 sequence reads: CASRWGQGGFSLFRARMNTEAFF. CDR3 DNA sequence: TGTGCCAGCAGATGGGGACAGGGAGGGTTCAGCCTATTCCGCGCTAGAATGAACACTGAAGCTTTCTTT.

The rearrangement joins TRBV28 to TRBJ1-4; TRBD1 aligns across 7 bases. Trimming cost V 5 bases and J 7 bases; bases outside gene matches: 7. The CDR3 loop spans 14 amino acids. Germline lookup yields CDR1 MDHEN and CDR2 SYDVKM. CDR3 bases: TGTGCCAGCAGTGCTCAGGGGGACAGTGAAAAACTGTTTTTT. This translates into CASSAQGDSEKLFF.

This clonotype was counted only a few times. The chain carries TRBV29-1 and TRBJ2-3, with TRBD1 matching over 8 bases. The V segment lost 7 bases and the J segment 3 bases; nucleotides outside the gene matches: 9. The CDR3 runs to 14 residues. Germline V lookup: CDR1 SQVTM, CDR2 ANQGSEA. CDR3 sequence reads: CSADRGEGTDTQYF. CDR3 DNA: TGCAGCGCAGACAGGGGTGAGGGGACAGATACGCAGTATTTT.

This clonotype was picked up many times. A read error may produce the germline difference seen at one junction end. J is TRBJ1-2 and V is TRBV27, with D hard to call. This CDR3 contains 13 residues. Germline loops: CDR1 MNHEY, CDR2 SMNVEV (reference sequence). This chain's CDR3 is CASSLWGNYGYTF. In nucleotides, the CDR3 is TGCGCCAGCAGCTTGTGGGGTAACTATGGCTACACCTTC.